Each of the 20 T cell receptor beta chains below was sequenced from the same sample in a study of cytomegalovirus exposure and HLA in healthy donors. With 60 Vbeta and 13 Jbeta primers, the PCR was carried out. Profiled with immunoSEQ multiplex PCR; TCRdb holds only in-frame clones, not every one. There are under 200,000 clones in the sample; almost 85% occur only once, and about 2.5% lies in the top ten. Sequenced material: PBMCs. The receptors stem from a woman in her forties or fifties in good health and CMV-seronegative.

This clone appeared a few times. The chain is built from TRBV2 and TRBJ1-6, with TRBD1 matching over 8 bases. The CDR3 totals 14 residues. CDR1 and CDR2 (germline): SNHLY, FYNNEI. The junction had 4 bases not matched to a gene; V was cut back by 5 bases and J by 7 bases. CDR3 sequence: CASSRQGINSPLHF. CDR3 bases: TGTGCCAGCAGTCGACAGGGGATCAATTCACCCCTCCACTTT.

This chain joins TRBV13 and TRBJ2-7, with a weak D call TRBD1 (6 bases). V was clipped by 5 bases and J by 0 bases, with 14 bases between them. Germline V CDR1 and CDR2: PRHDT, FYEKMQ (reference sequence). The CDR3 totals 15 residues. This CDR3 reads CASSRGGQHSYEQYF. The CDR3 region has the DNA TGTGCCAGCAGCAGAGGCGGACAGCACTCCTACGAGCAGTACTTC. Using reference TRBV13 and TRBJ2-7 for the parts outside the CDR3, the full variable domain is AAGVIQSPRHLIKEKRETATLKCYPIPRHDTVYWYQQGPGQDPQFLISFYEKMQSDKGSIPDRFSAQQFSDYHSELNMSSLELGDSALYFCASSRGGQHSYEQYFGPGTRLTVT.

This clone was detected once. A read error may produce the germline difference seen at one junction end. The gene calls are TRBV7-9 and TRBJ1-2; 10 bases line up with TRBD1. Germline V gene data show CDR1 as SEHNR and CDR2 as FQNEAQ (reference sequence). The CDR3 sequence is 17 residues long. Written as DNA, the CDR3 is TGTTCCAGCAGCCCAAGGCCGGGACAGGGGCCGCGCGGAGGCTACACCTTC. Translated: CSSSPRPGQGPRGGYTF.

Only one count was recorded for this clone. The chain combines TRBV28 with TRBJ2-7; D perhaps matches TRBD2 (5 bases). CDR3 length equals 11 residues. Trimming took off 8 bases at V and 1 base at J, with 6 bases between the two ends. Germline V gene lookup returns CDR1 MDHEN and CDR2 SYDVKM. Here the CDR3 DNA reads TGTGCCAGCGGACTTTCCTACGAGCAGTACTTC. Protein product: CASGLSYEQYF.

This clone has more than one count but fewer than ten. The V gene is TRBV28, the J gene TRBJ2-3, with 8 nucleotides matching TRBD2. The length of the CDR3 is 18 residues. Per the germline V gene, CDR1 is MDHEN and CDR2 is SYDVKM. V trimming: 7 bases; J trimming: 4 bases; junction bases outside the gene matches: 19. CDR3 region: CASTPPGTRGFSADTQYF. For the CDR3, the DNA is TGTGCCAGCACCCCCCCTGGGACTAGAGGCTTTTCCGCAGATACGCAGTATTTT.

The CDR3 is CASSLMQAVGTDTQYF. The CDR3 DNA sequence: TGTGCCAGCAGTTTAATGCAGGCCGTTGGCACAGATACGCAGTATTTT. V gene TRBV27 combines with J gene TRBJ2-3; no reliable D call. Germline V gives CDR1 MNHEY, CDR2 SMNVEV (reference sequence). There are 16 residues in the CDR3. Between the trimmed V and J ends, which lost 2 bases and 1 base, there was a span of 13 bases.

V is TRBV9 and J is TRBJ2-1; no clear D gene. The V end lost 0 bases, the J end lost 5 bases, and 9 bases lay between the germline ends. Looked up from germline, CDR1 is SGDLS and CDR2 is YYNGEE. The CDR3 has 14 residues. CDR3 in DNA: TGTGCCAGCAGCGTAGCGGGTGGCCACAATGAGCAGTTCTTC. Its translation: CASSVAGGHNEQFF. The variable domain in full, with the rest retrieved from reference TRBV9 and TRBJ2-1, is DSGVTQTPKHLITATGQRVTLRCSPRSGDLSVYWYQQSLDQGLQFLIQYYNGEERAKGNILERFSAQQFPDLHSELNLSSLELGDSALYFCASSVAGGHNEQFFGPGTRLTVL.

This sequence joins TRBV28 and TRBJ2-1, with TRBD2 identical over 8 bases. V was clipped by 2 bases and J by 16 bases; unmatched bases: 19. The germline V gene encodes CDR1 MDHEN and CDR2 SYDVKM. CDR3 length equals 16 residues. As DNA, the CDR3 is TGTGCCAGCAGTTTACCGGGACTAGAGGGAATCGGCACACGATTCTTC. As protein: CASSLPGLEGIGTRFF.

The gene calls are TRBV19 and TRBJ2-7, with TRBD2 identical over 8 bases. This CDR3 has 16 amino acids. Trimming at V came to 5 bases and at J to 5 bases, leaving 14 bases not matched to a gene. Germline V lookup: CDR1 LNHDA, CDR2 SQIVND (reference sequence). The CDR3 region has the DNA TGTGCCAGTAGTTCTACAATAGCGGGAAATCCCCACGAGCAGTACTTC. It yields the protein CASSSTIAGNPHEQYF.

For the CDR3, the DNA is TGTGCCAGCAGTGAACCGGGACAGGGGACTGGAAACACCATATATTTT. This encodes CASSEPGQGTGNTIYF. The chain uses TRBV6-1 and TRBJ1-3, with 10 bases that match TRBD1. The CDR3 length is 16 residues. Germline loops: CDR1 MNHNS, CDR2 SASEGT. The V gene end was trimmed by 2 bases and the J gene end by 2 bases; junction bases not matched to a gene: 3.

V and J are TRBV19 and TRBJ1-5; 8 bases align to TRBD1. This CDR3 is 15 amino acids long. From germline, CDR1 is LNHDA and CDR2 SQIVND (reference sequence). The trim removed 9 bases at V and 3 bases at J, leaving 10 bases unmatched. The CDR3 spells CASLNRDRLNQPQHF. The DNA of the CDR3 is TGTGCCAGCCTCAACCGGGACAGGCTCAATCAGCCCCAGCATTTT.

This chain joins TRBV11-3 and TRBJ2-1, with 8 nucleotides matching TRBD2. CDR1 SGHNT and CDR2 YENEEA come from the germline V gene. V shed 5 bases, J shed 3 bases, and the junction held 6 bases outside the gene matches. There are 15 residues in the CDR3. The CDR3 coding sequence is TGTGCCAGCAGCCCTAGCGGGCCCGACTACAATGAGCAGTTCTTC. Its translation is CASSPSGPDYNEQFF.

This chain links TRBV6-1 with TRBJ1-2; D is possibly TRBD1 (6 bases). Trimming stripped 5 bases from V and 4 bases from J, with 8 bases between. This CDR3 is 12 amino acids long. Germline V gene lookup returns CDR1 MNHNS and CDR2 SASEGT. This CDR3 reads CASSTGPYGYTF. The CDR3 DNA sequence: TGTGCCAGCAGTACAGGGCCCTATGGCTACACCTTC.

This clone was found once. The chain is built from TRBV27 and TRBJ2-3; 7 bases match TRBD2. Trimming at V came to 4 bases and at J to 6 bases, leaving 7 bases not matched to a gene. CDR1 is MNHEY and CDR2 is SMNVEV in the germline V gene (reference sequence). The CDR3 extends over 14 amino acids. The CDR3, as DNA: TGTGCCAGCAGTTCCGGACTAGTTGCTGATACGCAGTATTTT. Protein: CASSSGLVADTQYF.

J is TRBJ2-3 and V is TRBV18, with D possibly TRBD2 on 5 matching bases. Germline CDR1 reads KGHSH; CDR2 reads LQKENI. Trimming cost V 6 bases and J 3 bases, with 16 bases left between them. This CDR3 has 15 residues. CDR3 sequence: CASSLLPEGTDTQYF. The CDR3 DNA reads as TGTGCCAGCTCCCTCCTCCCTGAGGGAACAGATACGCAGTATTTT.

The chain has TRBV13 and TRBJ1-4; perhaps TRBD1 as D (6 bases). From germline, CDR1 is PRHDT and CDR2 FYEKMQ (reference sequence). The CDR3 is 14 amino acids. V shed 4 bases and J shed 8 bases, with 14 bases lying between them. The CDR3: CASSYNRVLEKLFF. The DNA of the CDR3 is TGTGCCAGCAGCTACAACAGGGTCTTAGAAAAACTGTTTTTT.

The V gene is TRBV7-2, the J gene TRBJ2-2; D is possibly TRBD2 (6 bases). Germline V gene sequence: CDR1 SGHTA, CDR2 FQGNSA. Trimming took off 7 bases at V and 1 base at J, with 13 bases between the two ends. The CDR3 is 15 residues long. The CDR3 reads CASTNGGENTGELFF. The DNA of the CDR3 is TGTGCCAGCACCAATGGAGGGGAGAACACCGGGGAGCTGTTTTTT.

A few counts support this clone. The genes are TRBV5-1 and TRBJ1-2, with D maybe TRBD1 (5 bases). CDR1 SGHRS and CDR2 YFSETQ come from the germline V gene. V was pared by 4 bases and J by 8 bases, with 15 bases between. This CDR3 is 13 amino acids long. Here the CDR3 reads CASSPYQGTGYTF. CDR3 bases: TGCGCCAGCAGCCCGTATCAGGGCACAGGCTACACCTTC.

The chain employs TRBV18 and TRBJ2-3; TRBD2 is a possible D gene (5 bases). The V gene's germline CDR1 is KGHSH and CDR2 LQKENI. V was shortened by 6 bases and J by 0 bases, with 25 bases between the two germline ends. The CDR3 spans 19 residues. The CDR3 DNA reads TGTGCCAGCTCGCGGGCTTCGGTGTACACATTTTATAGCACAGATACGCAGTATTTT. It yields the protein CASSRASVYTFYSTDTQYF.

This chain joins TRBV11-1 and TRBJ2-1; a possible D gene is TRBD1 (5 bases). Per germline, CDR1 SGHAT and CDR2 FQDESV (reference sequence). There are 15 residues in the CDR3. Trimming shortened V by 5 bases and J by 0 bases, and 11 bases separated the two germline ends. The CDR3 is CASSMTASSYNEQFF. The CDR3 bases are TGTGCCAGCAGCATGACAGCCAGCTCCTACAATGAGCAGTTCTTC.